Each of the 2 T cell receptor beta chains below was sequenced from the same sample in a study of blood T cell repertoires in COVID-19. Sequencing used immunoSEQ multiplex PCR; TCRdb keeps in-frame clones, though not all of them. The sample includes about 170,000 clones, approximately 83% of them seen just once. The sample taken for sequencing was peripheral blood. The source is a man aged 65 to 85 with active or convalescent COVID-19.

The chain joins TRBV27 to TRBJ1-2; D is uncertain. The germline CDR1 and CDR2 sequences are MNHEY and SMNVEV (reference sequence). V was pared by 6 bases and J by 7 bases, with 21 bases between. The CDR3 loop spans 15 amino acids. The CDR3 loop reads CASRIRGGSYAGYTF. DNA for the CDR3: TGTGCCAGCAGAATCCGAGGAGGGAGCTATGCTGGCTACACCTTC.

V gene TRBV18 combines with J gene TRBJ1-2; D remains ambiguous. Trimming shortened V by 0 bases and J by 0 bases, and 11 bases separated the two germline ends. From germline, CDR1 is KGHSH and CDR2 LQKENI. This CDR3 is built from 16 residues. The CDR3 bases are TGTGCCAGCTCACCACCCGGTAGGACTACTAACTATGGCTACACCTTC. Its protein product is CASSPPGRTTNYGYTF.